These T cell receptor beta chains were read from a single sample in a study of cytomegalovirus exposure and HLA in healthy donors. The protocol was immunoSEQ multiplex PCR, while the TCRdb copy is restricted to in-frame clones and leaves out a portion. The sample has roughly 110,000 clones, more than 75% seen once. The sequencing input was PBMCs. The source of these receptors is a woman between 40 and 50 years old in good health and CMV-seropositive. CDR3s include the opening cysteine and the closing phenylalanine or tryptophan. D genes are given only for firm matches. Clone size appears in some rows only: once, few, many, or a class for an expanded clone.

cdr3_nt: TGTGCCAGCACGGCGGATACTACAAACACTGAAGCTTTCTTT
cdr3_aa: CASTADTTNTEAFF
d_call: NA
clone_size: NA
j_call: TRBJ1-1
v_call: TRBV2

cdr3_nt: TGCGCCAGCAGCGTACAGGGGCCGAACACTGAAGCTTTCTTT
cdr3_aa: CASSVQGPNTEAFF
d_call: TRBD1
clone_size: NA
j_call: TRBJ1-1
v_call: TRBV5-1

cdr3_nt: TGCGCCAGCAGCCCCTCGCGCAATAGCGGGGGGGAAGATACGCAGTATTTT
cdr3_aa: CASSPSRNSGGEDTQYF
d_call: TRBD2
clone_size: NA
j_call: TRBJ2-3
v_call: TRBV5-1

cdr3_nt: TGCGCCAGCAGCTTGGCCGACAGGGGGGACGAGCAGTACTTC
cdr3_aa: CASSLADRGDEQYF
d_call: TRBD1
clone_size: NA
j_call: TRBJ2-7
v_call: TRBV5-1

cdr3_nt: TGTGCCAGCAGCTTTCGTCAAGGGGAAAATTCACCCCTCCACTTT
cdr3_aa: CASSFRQGENSPLHF
d_call: NA
clone_size: once
j_call: TRBJ1-6
v_call: TRBV7-9

cdr3_nt: TGTGCCAGCAGTCCAGGGAATTCTGGGGCCAACGTCCTGACTTTC
cdr3_aa: CASSPGNSGANVLTF
d_call: NA
clone_size: NA
j_call: TRBJ2-6
v_call: TRBV5-4

cdr3_nt: TGCGCCAGCAGCGGCGCCCAGAGAGGGTACAATGAGCAGTTCTTC
cdr3_aa: CASSGAQRGYNEQFF
d_call: NA
clone_size: NA
j_call: TRBJ2-1
v_call: TRBV4-1

cdr3_nt: TGTGCCAGCAGCGTAGGCGGGGTCAGGCAAGAGACCCAGTACTTC
cdr3_aa: CASSVGGVRQETQYF
d_call: NA
clone_size: NA
j_call: TRBJ2-5
v_call: TRBV9

cdr3_nt: TGTGCCAGCAGCCGGCAGGGGGCTTTTACTGAAGCTTTCTTT
cdr3_aa: CASSRQGAFTEAFF
d_call: TRBD1
clone_size: NA
j_call: TRBJ1-1
v_call: TRBV7-9

cdr3_nt: TGTGCCTGGAGTGTACCCTTGATGCGCTCCTACGAGCAGTACTTC
cdr3_aa: CAWSVPLMRSYEQYF
d_call: NA
clone_size: few
j_call: TRBJ2-7
v_call: TRBV30

cdr3_nt: TGTGCCATCAGTGAAATCCTCCCCGCCTACAATGAGCAGTTCTTC
cdr3_aa: CAISEILPAYNEQFF
d_call: NA
clone_size: once
j_call: TRBJ2-1
v_call: TRBV10-3

cdr3_nt: TGTGCCAGCAGCCCATGGGGAGCAACTAATGAAAAACTGTTTTTT
cdr3_aa: CASSPWGATNEKLFF
d_call: NA
clone_size: NA
j_call: TRBJ1-4
v_call: TRBV6-1

cdr3_nt: TGTGCCAGCTCCTCCCGGGACAGGGAGAACACTGAAGCTTTCTTT
cdr3_aa: CASSSRDRENTEAFF
d_call: TRBD1
clone_size: NA
j_call: TRBJ1-1
v_call: TRBV18

cdr3_nt: TGTGCCAGCAGGCTAGACAGTCAAATGAACACTGAAGCTTTCTTT
cdr3_aa: CASRLDSQMNTEAFF
d_call: NA
clone_size: NA
j_call: TRBJ1-1
v_call: TRBV2

cdr3_nt: TGTGCCTGGAGTGTAGGCAGGCACTCTGGAAACACCATATATTTT
cdr3_aa: CAWSVGRHSGNTIYF
d_call: NA
clone_size: NA
j_call: TRBJ1-3
v_call: TRBV30

cdr3_nt: TGCGCCAGCAGTGAAGGGACAGGCCCCTCGGTCACTGAAGCTTTCTTT
cdr3_aa: CASSEGTGPSVTEAFF
d_call: TRBD1
clone_size: NA
j_call: TRBJ1-1
v_call: TRBV10-2

cdr3_nt: TGTGCCAGCAGCTTACGCGGGGGGTCCTCCTACGAGCAGTACTTC
cdr3_aa: CASSLRGGSSYEQYF
d_call: TRBD2
clone_size: few
j_call: TRBJ2-7
v_call: TRBV13

cdr3_nt: TGCGCCAGCAGCTCAAGAGCAGGGATGGAGACCCAGTACTTC
cdr3_aa: CASSSRAGMETQYF
d_call: NA
clone_size: NA
j_call: TRBJ2-5
v_call: TRBV4-1

cdr3_nt: TGTGCCAGCAGCTTGGAGGCTGGGGCGAACACTGAAGCTTTCTTT
cdr3_aa: CASSLEAGANTEAFF
d_call: NA
clone_size: NA
j_call: TRBJ1-1
v_call: TRBV5-4

cdr3_nt: TGTGCCAGCAGCCAAGATGTGGGGGACTCGGAACCGTACTTC
cdr3_aa: CASSQDVGDSEPYF
d_call: NA
clone_size: once
j_call: TRBJ2-7
v_call: TRBV4-2

cdr3_nt: TGTGCCAGCAGCGGAGAGAGTGGGACAGGGATCCGTTCACCCCTCCACTTT
cdr3_aa: CASSGESGTGIRSPLHF
d_call: TRBD1
clone_size: few
j_call: TRBJ1-6
v_call: TRBV9

cdr3_nt: TGTGCCAGCAGCCCCTTCCTTAGACAGATCTCTGGGGCCAACGTCCTGACTTTC
cdr3_aa: CASSPFLRQISGANVLTF
d_call: NA
clone_size: NA
j_call: TRBJ2-6
v_call: TRBV5-6

cdr3_nt: TGTGCCAGCGGACAGGGCCATGAGCAGTTCTTC
cdr3_aa: CASGQGHEQFF
d_call: TRBD1
clone_size: NA
j_call: TRBJ2-1
v_call: TRBV6-4

cdr3_nt: TGTGCCAGTAGTATAGGAAGAGCAGGGGTGAGCAATCAGCCCCAGCATTTT
cdr3_aa: CASSIGRAGVSNQPQHF
d_call: NA
clone_size: NA
j_call: TRBJ1-5
v_call: TRBV19

cdr3_nt: TGCGCCAGCAGGGGACTAGCGGGGGCCAATGAGCAGTTCTTC
cdr3_aa: CASRGLAGANEQFF
d_call: TRBD2
clone_size: NA
j_call: TRBJ2-1
v_call: TRBV5-1

cdr3_nt: TGTGCCATCAGTTTACAGGGGGCAAACTTCAATTCACCCCTCCACTTT
cdr3_aa: CAISLQGANFNSPLHF
d_call: TRBD1
clone_size: once
j_call: TRBJ1-6
v_call: TRBV10-3

cdr3_nt: TGTGCCAGCAGCTTTGGACTAGGGACCTACAATGAGCAGTTCTTC
cdr3_aa: CASSFGLGTYNEQFF
d_call: TRBD2
clone_size: NA
j_call: TRBJ2-1
v_call: TRBV5-5

cdr3_nt: TGTGCCAGCAGCTTATCCGGGACAGGGTCGGGCTACACCTTC
cdr3_aa: CASSLSGTGSGYTF
d_call: TRBD1
clone_size: NA
j_call: TRBJ1-2
v_call: TRBV5-4

cdr3_nt: TGTGCCAGCAGCCGGTTCGGGGATACGCAGTATTTT
cdr3_aa: CASSRFGDTQYF
d_call: NA
clone_size: NA
j_call: TRBJ2-3
v_call: TRBV7-9

cdr3_nt: TGTGCCAGCAGCCGAGGCAACAGGGTAACGTACGAGCAGTACTTC
cdr3_aa: CASSRGNRVTYEQYF
d_call: NA
clone_size: NA
j_call: TRBJ2-7
v_call: TRBV28

cdr3_nt: TGTGCCAGCAGTGAACGACAGGCTGGGGCCAACGTCCTGACTTTC
cdr3_aa: CASSERQAGANVLTF
d_call: NA
clone_size: NA
j_call: TRBJ2-6
v_call: TRBV6-1

cdr3_nt: TGTGCCAGCAGTTTAGGAGGGGGGGGAGAGCAGTTCTTC
cdr3_aa: CASSLGGGGEQFF
d_call: NA
clone_size: few
j_call: TRBJ2-1
v_call: TRBV28

cdr3_nt: TGTGCCAGCAGCGCGGGGGGGCTGGAGACCCAGTACTTC
cdr3_aa: CASSAGGLETQYF
d_call: TRBD2
clone_size: NA
j_call: TRBJ2-5
v_call: TRBV11-2

cdr3_nt: TGTGCCAGCAGCCCCAGCGGGGGACCCTACGAGCAGTACTTC
cdr3_aa: CASSPSGGPYEQYF
d_call: TRBD2
clone_size: NA
j_call: TRBJ2-7
v_call: TRBV6-5

cdr3_nt: TGTGCCAGCAGTTCAGGACTGGCGTCAGAGCAGTACTTC
cdr3_aa: CASSSGLASEQYF
d_call: NA
clone_size: NA
j_call: TRBJ2-7
v_call: TRBV7-6

cdr3_nt: TGTGCCAGCAGTTCCGGGAAGGGGCGGGGTTTCGGCGGGGAGACCCAGTACTTC
cdr3_aa: CASSSGKGRGFGGETQYF
d_call: NA
clone_size: NA
j_call: TRBJ2-5
v_call: TRBV28